This passage covers 19 T cell receptor beta chains from one sample sequenced in a study of blood T cell repertoires in COVID-19 (dated by TCRdb to about 2020). The receptor library was made with the immunoSEQ multiplex PCR assay. The immuneACCESS repertoire file appears here via TCRdb, limited to in-frame rearrangements. These files lack a portion of the clones; in checked studies, under half of the deficit traces to unresolved V genes, and the cause of the others is not known. Present in this sample are 150,000 to 200,000 clones, about 87% of which were seen just once. The ten largest clones take up about 9.3% of the sample. Material for sequencing was peripheral blood. The source is a woman between 65 and 79 years old with COVID-19, enrolled during active disease.

In DNA form, the CDR3 reads TGTGCCAGCAGCTTCGAGCCAGCGACAGTTTTAATGGCGTACACCTTC. Amino acid sequence: CASSFEPATVLMAYTF. The chain carries TRBV7-8 and TRBJ1-2; weak D call: TRBD1 (5 bases). The germline V gene encodes CDR1 SGHVS and CDR2 FQNEAQ. Trimming removed 3 bases from V and 11 bases from J, with 25 bases in between. The CDR3 is made up of 16 amino acids.

The chain joins TRBV12-3 or TRBV12-4 to TRBJ1-5; D is possibly TRBD1 (6 bases). The CDR3 spans 13 residues. The V and J ends lost 6 bases and 3 bases respectively, with 9 bases between them. CDR3 in DNA: TGTGCCAGCAGCGGACAGTCCAATCAGCCCCAGCATTTT. This sequence encodes CASSGQSNQPQHF.

This clone was found a few times. The J gene is TRBJ1-1, the V gene TRBV6-4, with D tentatively TRBD1 (5 bases). There are 14 residues in the CDR3. CDR1 is MRHNA and CDR2 is SNTAGT in the germline V gene. V shed 0 bases and J shed 4 bases, with 9 bases lying between them. The CDR3 DNA sequence: TGTGCCAGCAGTGACTCGAGCAGGGCCACTGAAGCTTTCTTT. Protein product: CASSDSSRATEAFF.

V and J are TRBV5-1 and TRBJ2-7; TRBD1 matches at 9 bases. Germline assignment: CDR1 SGHRS and CDR2 YFSETQ. V shed 4 bases and J 5 bases; nucleotides not matched to a gene: 4. The CDR3 extends over 13 amino acids. CDR3 nucleotide sequence: TGCGCCAGCAGCCCGGACAGGGGACACGAGCAGTACTTC. As protein: CASSPDRGHEQYF.

This clone was observed once. The V call is TRBV3-1 (or the pseudogene TRBV3-2), the J call TRBJ2-3; 11 nucleotides match TRBD2. Losses at the gene ends were 0 bases for V and 0 bases for J; bases not matched to a gene: 8. Germline V gives CDR1 LGHDT, CDR2 YNNKEL (reference sequence). CDR3 length equals 19 residues. CDR3: CASSQDLLAGGFSTDTQYF. The CDR3 nucleotides read TGTGCCAGCAGCCAAGATCTTCTAGCGGGGGGCTTTAGCACAGATACGCAGTATTTT.

This chain connects TRBV3-1 (or the pseudogene TRBV3-2) to TRBJ1-5; D gene unclear. CDR3 length equals 12 residues. Trimming pared 1 base from V and 6 bases from J, leaving 4 bases between. In germline, CDR1 is LGHDT, CDR2 YNNKEL (reference sequence). Here the CDR3 reads CASSQAGQPQHF. The CDR3 DNA reads TGTGCCAGCAGCCAAGCAGGTCAGCCCCAGCATTTT.

Comments on this clone: The junction departs from the called germline gene at one end, perhaps through a read error. This chain uses TRBV4-1 with TRBJ1-2, with D perhaps TRBD1 (6 bases). CDR1 and CDR2 (germline): MGHRA, YSYEKL. CDR3 length equals 12 residues. Here the CDR3 DNA reads TGCGCCAGCAGCCAGGTGGGACACAGGATTGACTTC. Translated: CASSQVGHRIDF.

This sequence joins TRBV3-1 (or the pseudogene TRBV3-2) and TRBJ2-1, with 9 bases matching TRBD1. Unmatched junction bases numbered 4, after V lost 5 bases and J lost 2 bases. The germline gives CDR1 LGHDT, CDR2 YNNKEL (reference sequence). This CDR3 is built from 15 residues. CDR3 bases: TGTGCCAGCAGCGGGGGACAGGGAACCTACAATGAGCAGTTCTTC. This codes for CASSGGQGTYNEQFF.

The genes are TRBV6-2 or TRBV6-3 and TRBJ2-1; 9 nucleotides match TRBD1. The CDR3 spans 16 residues. With 6 bases clipped from V and 0 bases from J, the junction kept 6 bases outside the gene matches. CDR1 and CDR2 from the germline V gene are MNHEY and SVGEGT. CDR3 nucleotides: TGTGCCAGCAGCCAGACAGGGGGTAGCTCCTACAATGAGCAGTTCTTC. Its protein is CASSQTGGSSYNEQFF.

This chain uses TRBV18 with TRBJ1-5; 10 nucleotides line up with TRBD1. In germline, CDR1 is KGHSH, CDR2 LQKENI. The CDR3 contains 17 residues. V lost 3 bases to trimming and J lost 1 base; unmatched junction nucleotides: 6. The CDR3 region is CASSPRDRGDSNQPQHF. The CDR3, as DNA: TGTGCCAGCTCACCTCGGGACAGGGGAGACAGCAATCAGCCCCAGCATTTT.

A single count supports this clone. The V call is TRBV5-4, the J call TRBJ2-1; D perhaps matches TRBD2 (7 bases). This CDR3 is built from 14 residues. The V and J ends lost 0 bases and 9 bases respectively, with 13 bases between them. Germline-derived CDR1 and CDR2 are SGHNT and YYREEE (reference sequence). CDR3 in amino acids: CASSLARGAGEQFF. CDR3 coding DNA: TGTGCCAGCAGCTTGGCCCGGGGGGCTGGTGAGCAGTTCTTC.

The V gene is TRBV29-1, the J gene TRBJ2-6, with TRBD1 matching over 10 bases. Germline V CDR1 and CDR2: SQVTM, ANQGSEA. This CDR3 comprises 16 residues. Trimming cost V 4 bases and J 0 bases; bases outside gene matches: 3. The CDR3 is CSVADRGSSGANVLTF. DNA for the CDR3: TGCAGCGTTGCGGACAGGGGGTCCTCTGGGGCCAACGTCCTGACTTTC.

The V call is TRBV11-2, the J call TRBJ2-5, with D possibly TRBD1 on 6 matching bases. The CDR3 runs to 14 residues. V shed 4 bases and J shed 2 bases, with 11 bases lying between them. The germline V gene encodes CDR1 SGHAT and CDR2 FQNNGV. The CDR3 sequence: CASSSRDKQETQYF. The CDR3 nucleotides read TGTGCCAGCAGCTCTCGGGACAAACAAGAGACCCAGTACTTC.

The CDR3 protein is CASTAGRNTEAFF. The DNA of the CDR3 is TGTGCCAGCACCGCAGGCCGGAACACTGAAGCTTTCTTT. The V call is TRBV6-5, the J call TRBJ1-1, with D unresolved. The CDR3 is made up of 13 amino acids. Between the trimmed V and J ends, which lost 7 bases and 1 base, there was a span of 10 bases. Germline values: CDR1 MNHEY, CDR2 SVGAGI.

The chain employs TRBV5-6 and TRBJ2-3; the D gene is possibly TRBD2 (6 bases). The CDR3 runs to 12 residues. Looked up from germline, CDR1 is SGHDT and CDR2 is YYEEEE. Between the trimmed V and J ends, which lost 0 bases and 9 bases, there was a span of 8 bases. The CDR3 sequence is CASSLVAGTQYF. The CDR3 region has the DNA TGTGCCAGCAGCTTGGTGGCGGGGACGCAGTATTTT.

This chain connects TRBV2 to TRBJ1-2, with 8 bases aligning to TRBD1. The CDR3 spans 16 residues. V was pared by 5 bases and J by 5 bases, with 13 bases of the junction left unmatched. Germline V gene lookup returns CDR1 SNHLY and CDR2 FYNNEI. The chain's CDR3 is CASSPGSGTGLYGYTF. CDR3 sequence (DNA): TGTGCCAGCAGTCCGGGATCCGGGACAGGACTTTATGGCTACACCTTC.

This clone showed up just a few times. The CDR3 loop reads CASRQGGHQPQHF. In DNA form, the CDR3 reads TGTGCCAGCAGGCAGGGGGGTCATCAGCCCCAGCATTTT. The chain has TRBV12-3 or TRBV12-4 and TRBJ1-5; 7 bases align to TRBD1. V trimming: 6 bases; J trimming: 5 bases; junction bases outside the gene matches: 4. CDR3 size: 13 residues.

The CDR3 DNA sequence: TGTGCCAGCAGGGAGAGGGATCAGCCCCAGCATTTT. It yields the protein CASRERDQPQHF. The rearrangement links TRBV18 to TRBJ1-5, with D unresolved. V was cut by 8 bases and J by 5 bases, with 10 bases left in between. The germline V gene has CDR1 KGHSH and CDR2 LQKENI. There are 12 residues in the CDR3.

This sequence joins TRBV9 and TRBJ2-1; 12 bases agree with TRBD2. This CDR3 spans 16 amino acids. V lost 3 bases to trimming and J lost 2 bases; unmatched junction nucleotides: 3. Germline CDR1 and CDR2: SGDLS and YYNGEE. In DNA form, the CDR3 reads TGTGCCAGCAGCGCTACTAGCGGGGGGCCCTACAATGAGCAGTTCTTC. Protein sequence: CASSATSGGPYNEQFF.